This TCR beta chain is from a study of blood T cells in healthy people across ages. Together with a sample-barcoded 5' primer, a J-beta primer mix was included in a second PCR lasting roughly 6 to 12 cycles. A single record per CDR3 protein comes from TCRdb applying MiXCR to the 5' RACE reads. The sample has 800,000 to 950,000 distinct CDR3 sequences, 35% to 40% seen once; the top ten hold around 13%. From germline, CDR1 is MNHEY and CDR2 SVGEGT. There are 15 residues in the CDR3. Trimming removed 2 bases at V and 1 base at J, with 10 bases between. This clonotype came up a few times. The source material was blood. The receptor's source is a young man in good health. This chain uses TRBV6-2 or TRBV6-3 with TRBJ2-3; possibly TRBD2 for D (5 bases). Written as DNA, the CDR3 is TGTGCCAGCAGTTACGGAGGAACCCGCACAGATACGCAGTATTTT. It translates to CASSYGGTRTDTQYF.